Listed here is a single T cell receptor beta chain. This entry belongs to a study of T cell changes during pregnancy in multiple sclerosis. Method: immunoSEQ multiplex PCR; TCRdb's copy keeps in-frame clones and lacks some. Among approximately 44,000 clones listed, 92% were seen once. There are 15 residues in the CDR3. Between the trimmed V and J ends, which lost 5 bases and 8 bases, there was a span of 21 bases. Germline lookup yields CDR1 SGHTA and CDR2 FQGNSA. The receptor was isolated from a female donor with multiple sclerosis, enrolled in a pregnancy study. The input for sequencing was CD4+ T cells from peripheral blood mononuclear cells, taken in the third trimester of pregnancy. V usage is TRBV7-2 and J usage is TRBJ1-1, with D perhaps TRBD1 (6 bases). The CDR3 loop is CASSTSPGVVREAFF. The CDR3 nucleotides are TGTGCCAGCAGCACGTCCCCAGGGGTGGTTCGGGAAGCTTTCTTT.